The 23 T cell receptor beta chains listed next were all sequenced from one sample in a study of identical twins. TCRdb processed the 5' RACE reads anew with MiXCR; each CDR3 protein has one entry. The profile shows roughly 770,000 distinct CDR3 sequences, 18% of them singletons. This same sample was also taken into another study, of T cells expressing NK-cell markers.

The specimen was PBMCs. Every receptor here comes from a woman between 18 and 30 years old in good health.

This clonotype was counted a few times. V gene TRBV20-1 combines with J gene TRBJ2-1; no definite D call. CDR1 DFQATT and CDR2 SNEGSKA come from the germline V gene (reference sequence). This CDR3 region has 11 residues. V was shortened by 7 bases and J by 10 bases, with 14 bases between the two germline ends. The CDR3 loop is CSGALTREQFF. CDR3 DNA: TGCAGTGGGGCCTTAACAAGGGAGCAGTTCTTC.

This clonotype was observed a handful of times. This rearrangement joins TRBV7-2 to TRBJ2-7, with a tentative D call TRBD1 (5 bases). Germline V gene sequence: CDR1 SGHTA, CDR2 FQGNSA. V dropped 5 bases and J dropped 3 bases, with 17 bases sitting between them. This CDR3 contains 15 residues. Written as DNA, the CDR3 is TGTGCCAGCAGCGGAAGGGGTGAACAACACTACGAGCAGTACTTC. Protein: CASSGRGEQHYEQYF.

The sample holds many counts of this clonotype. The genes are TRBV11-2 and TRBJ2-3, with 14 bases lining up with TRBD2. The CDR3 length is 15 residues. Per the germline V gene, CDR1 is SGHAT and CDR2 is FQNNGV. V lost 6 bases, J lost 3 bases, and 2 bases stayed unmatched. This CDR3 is CASRGTSGGTDTQYF. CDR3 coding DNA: TGTGCCAGCAGGGGGACTAGCGGGGGAACAGATACGCAGTATTTT.

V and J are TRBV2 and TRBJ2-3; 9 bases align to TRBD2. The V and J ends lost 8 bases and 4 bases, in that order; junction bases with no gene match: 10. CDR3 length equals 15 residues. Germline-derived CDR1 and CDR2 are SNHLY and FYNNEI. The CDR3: CASAAGGSLADTQYF. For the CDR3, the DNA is TGTGCCAGCGCCGCGGGGGGGTCTTTGGCAGATACGCAGTATTTT.

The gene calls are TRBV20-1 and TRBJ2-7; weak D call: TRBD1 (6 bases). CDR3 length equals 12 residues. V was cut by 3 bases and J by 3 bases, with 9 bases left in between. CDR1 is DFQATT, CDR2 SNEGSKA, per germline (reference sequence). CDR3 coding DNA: TGCAGTGCTAGCGTGGACAGCTACGAGCAGTACTTC. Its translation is CSASVDSYEQYF.

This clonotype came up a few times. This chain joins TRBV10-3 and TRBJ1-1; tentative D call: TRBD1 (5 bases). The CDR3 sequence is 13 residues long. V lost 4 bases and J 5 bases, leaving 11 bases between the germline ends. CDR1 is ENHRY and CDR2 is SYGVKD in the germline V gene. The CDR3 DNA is TGTGCCATCAGTGTAGGGGAGGAGACTGAAGCTTTCTTT. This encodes CAISVGEETEAFF.

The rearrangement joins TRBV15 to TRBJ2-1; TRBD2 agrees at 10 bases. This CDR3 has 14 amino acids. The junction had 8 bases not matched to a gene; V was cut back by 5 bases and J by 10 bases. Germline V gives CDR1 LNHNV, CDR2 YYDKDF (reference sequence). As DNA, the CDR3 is TGTGCCACCAGCTTAGGACTAGCGGATACAGAGCAGTTCTTC. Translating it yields CATSLGLADTEQFF.

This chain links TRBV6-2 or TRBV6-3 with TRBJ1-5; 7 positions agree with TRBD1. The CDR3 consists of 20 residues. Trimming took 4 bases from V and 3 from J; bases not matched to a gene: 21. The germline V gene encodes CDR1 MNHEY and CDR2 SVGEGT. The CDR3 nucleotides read TGTGCCAGCAGTTCCCTGGACAGGCGACACGCAGACTTTTACAATCAGCCCCAGCATTTT. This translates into CASSSLDRRHADFYNQPQHF.

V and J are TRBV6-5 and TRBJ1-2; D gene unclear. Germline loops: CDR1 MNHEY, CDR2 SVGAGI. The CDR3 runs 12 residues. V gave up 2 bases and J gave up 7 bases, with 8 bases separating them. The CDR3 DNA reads TGTGCCAGCAGTTACGTAGGAGCTGGCTACACCTTC. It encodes CASSYVGAGYTF.

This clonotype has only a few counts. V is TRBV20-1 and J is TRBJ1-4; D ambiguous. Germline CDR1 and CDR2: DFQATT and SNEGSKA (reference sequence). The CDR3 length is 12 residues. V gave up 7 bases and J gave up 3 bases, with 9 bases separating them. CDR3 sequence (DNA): TGCAGTGTCTCCGGGGCTAATGAAAAACTGTTTTTT. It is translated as CSVSGANEKLFF.

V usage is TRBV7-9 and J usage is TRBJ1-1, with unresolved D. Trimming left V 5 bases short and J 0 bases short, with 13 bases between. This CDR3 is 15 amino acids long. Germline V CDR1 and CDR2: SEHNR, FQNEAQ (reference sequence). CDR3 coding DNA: TGTGCCAGCAGCCATGACCGAGGGTTGAACACTGAAGCTTTCTTT. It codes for CASSHDRGLNTEAFF.

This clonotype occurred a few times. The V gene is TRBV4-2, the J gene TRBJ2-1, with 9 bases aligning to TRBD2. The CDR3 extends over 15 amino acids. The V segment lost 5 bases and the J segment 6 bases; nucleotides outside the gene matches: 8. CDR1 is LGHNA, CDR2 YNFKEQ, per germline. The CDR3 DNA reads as TGTGCCAGCAGCAATCCCAGCGGGGGGTCCAATGAGCAGTTCTTC. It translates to CASSNPSGGSNEQFF.

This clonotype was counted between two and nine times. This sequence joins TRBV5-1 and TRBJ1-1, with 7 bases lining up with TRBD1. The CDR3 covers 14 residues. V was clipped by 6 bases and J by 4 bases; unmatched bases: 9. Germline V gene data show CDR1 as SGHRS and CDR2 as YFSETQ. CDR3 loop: CASTYQGEGTEAFF. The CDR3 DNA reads TGCGCCAGCACCTATCAGGGGGAGGGCACTGAAGCTTTCTTT.

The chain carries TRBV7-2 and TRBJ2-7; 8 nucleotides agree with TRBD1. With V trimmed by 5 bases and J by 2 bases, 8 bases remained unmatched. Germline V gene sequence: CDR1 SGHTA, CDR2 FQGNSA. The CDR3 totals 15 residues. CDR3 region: CASSPRQGRTYEQYF. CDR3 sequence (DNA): TGTGCCAGCAGCCCGAGACAGGGGCGCACCTACGAGCAGTACTTC.

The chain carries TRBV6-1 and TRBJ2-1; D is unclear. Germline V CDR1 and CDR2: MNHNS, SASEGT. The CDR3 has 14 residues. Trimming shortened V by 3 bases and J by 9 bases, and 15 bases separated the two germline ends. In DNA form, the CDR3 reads TGTGCCAGCAGTGACGTCGTTAGGGATGGTGAGCAGTTCTTC. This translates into CASSDVVRDGEQFF.

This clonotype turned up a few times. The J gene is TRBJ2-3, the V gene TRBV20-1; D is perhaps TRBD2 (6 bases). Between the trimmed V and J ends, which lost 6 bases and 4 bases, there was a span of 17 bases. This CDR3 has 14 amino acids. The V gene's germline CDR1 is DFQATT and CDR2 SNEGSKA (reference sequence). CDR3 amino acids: CSAPPNGSPDTQYF. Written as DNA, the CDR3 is TGCAGTGCCCCCCCCAACGGGAGCCCAGATACGCAGTATTTT.

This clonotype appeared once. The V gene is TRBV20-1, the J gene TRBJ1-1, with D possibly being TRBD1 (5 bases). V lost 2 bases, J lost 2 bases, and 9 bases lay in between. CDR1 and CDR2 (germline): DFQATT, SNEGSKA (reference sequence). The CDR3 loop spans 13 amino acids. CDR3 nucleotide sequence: TGCAGTGCTAGACGGGACTTCAACACTGAAGCTTTCTTT. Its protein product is CSARRDFNTEAFF.

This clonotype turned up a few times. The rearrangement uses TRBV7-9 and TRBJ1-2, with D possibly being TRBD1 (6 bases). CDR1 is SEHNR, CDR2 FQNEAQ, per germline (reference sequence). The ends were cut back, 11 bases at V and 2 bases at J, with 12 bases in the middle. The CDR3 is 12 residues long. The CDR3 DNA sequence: TGTGCCGCCGAGCAGGGGAACTATGGCTACACCTTC. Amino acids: CAAEQGNYGYTF.

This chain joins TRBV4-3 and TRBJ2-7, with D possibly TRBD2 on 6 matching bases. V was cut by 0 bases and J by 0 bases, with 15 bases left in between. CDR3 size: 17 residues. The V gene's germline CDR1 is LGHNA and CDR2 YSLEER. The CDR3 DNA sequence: TGCGCCAGCAGCCAAGATATCCGGGAGCTCAGCTCCTACGAGCAGTACTTC. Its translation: CASSQDIRELSSYEQYF.

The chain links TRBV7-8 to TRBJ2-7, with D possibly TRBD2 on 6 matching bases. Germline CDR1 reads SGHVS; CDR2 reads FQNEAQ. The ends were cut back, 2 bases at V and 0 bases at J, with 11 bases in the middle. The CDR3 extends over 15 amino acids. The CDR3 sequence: CASSLSARDSYEQYF. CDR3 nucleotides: TGTGCCAGCAGCTTAAGTGCGCGGGACTCCTACGAGCAGTACTTC.

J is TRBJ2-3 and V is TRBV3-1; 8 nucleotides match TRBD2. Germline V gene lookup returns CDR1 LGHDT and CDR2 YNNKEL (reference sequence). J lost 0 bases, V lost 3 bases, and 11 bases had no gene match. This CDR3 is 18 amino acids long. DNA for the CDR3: TGTGCCAGCAGCCATCCGACGGGGGGGTCATCTAGCACAGATACGCAGTATTTT. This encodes CASSHPTGGSSSTDTQYF.

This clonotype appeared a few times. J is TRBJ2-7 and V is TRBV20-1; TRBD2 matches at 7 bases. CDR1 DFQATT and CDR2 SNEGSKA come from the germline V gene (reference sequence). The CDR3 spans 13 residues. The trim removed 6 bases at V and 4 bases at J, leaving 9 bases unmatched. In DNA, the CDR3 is TGCAGTGCCGGGACTCTCGGGGGGTACGAGCAGTACTTC. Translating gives CSAGTLGGYEQYF.

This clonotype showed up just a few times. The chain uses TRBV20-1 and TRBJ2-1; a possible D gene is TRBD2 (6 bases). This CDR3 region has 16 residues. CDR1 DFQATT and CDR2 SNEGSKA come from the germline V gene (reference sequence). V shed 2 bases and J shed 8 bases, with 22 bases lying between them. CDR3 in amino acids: CSARSPLASPHDEQFF. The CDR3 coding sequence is TGCAGTGCTAGAAGCCCCCTAGCGAGCCCCCATGATGAGCAGTTCTTC.